This T cell receptor (beta chain) was recorded in a study of T cell repertoires in cytomegalovirus infection. TCRdb re-analysed the reads in MiXCR, keeping a single row per CDR3 protein. The repertoire holds about 830,000 distinct CDR3 sequences, with around a third as singletons. In the case of this clonotype: The antigen remains unidentified.

This specimen consisted of cultured CD8+ T cells from PBMCs, obtained from culture after CMV antigen stimulation. The TCR originated in a human donor in good health (CMV status not recorded). Some clones in this sample may be carry-over from other donors' samples.

The CDR3 bases are TGCGCCAGCAGCCGGGACAGGGGGGATGGTGGCTACACCTTC. This sequence encodes CASSRDRGDGGYTF. The V gene is TRBV4-1, the J gene TRBJ1-2, with TRBD1 identical over 11 bases. The CDR3 runs to 14 residues. J gave up 7 bases and V 4 bases, and 5 bases lay outside the gene matches. Germline V gene lookup returns CDR1 MGHRA and CDR2 YSYEKL.